Given below is one T cell receptor beta chain in context. Its recognized antigen is unknown. No base-level quality is on record; no much larger clone is a single base apart. This entry comes from a study of OX40 agonist ivuxolimab in advanced cancers. About the study as a whole: Ivuxolimab, which targeted the costimulatory receptor OX40 (CD134), was an agonistic, fully human IgG2 monoclonal antibody. Intravenous ivuxolimab was administered to patients every 2 weeks at six dose levels: 0.01, 0.1, 0.3, 1.5, 3 and 10 mg/kg. Among the 50 to 55 dose-escalation patients, approximately 20 had hepatocellular carcinoma, roughly 15 melanoma, 9 renal cell carcinoma and 9 head and neck cancer. The dose-escalation cohort was 82.7% male with a mean age of around 62 years, ranging from about 20 to 85. Patients were allowed to have had prior anti-PD-1, anti-PD-L1 or anti-CTLA-4 therapy, and 30% to 40% of the dose-escalation patients had previously received checkpoint inhibitors. Partial responses were achieved by three dose-escalation patients, of whom one had hepatocellular carcinoma and two had cutaneous melanoma. The point of sequencing TCRbeta in the periphery was to test whether ivuxolimab changed TCR sequence diversity and drove clonal T-cell expansion. The paper describes the monotherapy dose-escalation part (N = 52 patients) of the phase I trial of ivuxolimab.

Patients with autoimmune disease history or receiving systemic immunosuppression were excluded from the trial. In every dose cohort, peripheral blood was drawn for TCR sequencing at baseline, cycle 4 day 1, and cycle 7 day 1. Samples were obtained from an open-label, multicenter, first-in-human phase I dose-escalation trial of ivuxolimab. The trial enrolled adults with locally advanced or metastatic head and neck squamous cell, hepatocellular, melanoma or renal cell carcinoma. Before TCR sequencing, CD4+ and CD8+ T cells were separately sorted from peripheral blood. Broad study findings and their caveats: At doses of 0.1 to 3.0 mg/kg, clonal expansion of both CD4+ and CD8+ blood T cells was observed from baseline to week 6. Low levels of normalized T-cell clonal expansion were also seen in some nonresponding patients. In the 0.1-3.0 mg/kg groups, partial responders had among the lowest normalized peripheral clonal expansion, particularly in CD8+ T cells. After ivuxolimab, more expanded clones were found on average in CD8+ T cells than in CD4+ T cells. The antigen specificity of the peripheral T cells that underwent clonal expansion was not determined.

For sequencing of the TCRbeta CDR3 region, genomic DNA was extracted from the sorted cells. The immunoSEQ Assay was used for sequencing of TCRbeta CDR3 regions. TCRdb's version of the immuneACCESS table is confined to in-frame rearrangements and falls short of the full clone set. An unresolved V gene accounts for under half of the shortfall where checked; the remainder is of unknown origin. The sample data list tens of thousands of clones, and about nine tenths of these were observed just once. Jointly, the top ten make up 0.55% to 0.7% of the sample. The sequence derives from an adult with an advanced solid tumor such as melanoma, head and neck, liver or kidney cancer. The starting material was CD4+ or CD8+ T cells sorted from blood, obtained in a trial of the OX40 agonist ivuxolimab.

The CDR3 reads as follows: CASGAKVGMNTEAFF. Read as DNA, the sequence is TGTGCCAGCGGGGCCAAGGTGGGGATGAACACTGAAGCTTTCTTT. The chain links TRBV6-1 with TRBJ1-1; TRBD1 is perhaps the D gene, given 5 matching bases. Spanning cysteine to phenylalanine, the CDR3 consists of 15 amino acids. The CDR3 DNA has 45 bases and is translated from base 1. As encoded in the germline V gene, CDR1 is MNHNS while CDR2 is SASEGT. V is clipped by 8 bases and J by 0 bases, and the sequence between their germline boundaries is 16 bases long.